Only a few counts were recorded for the clone carrying this T cell receptor (beta chain). This sample is drawn from a study of CD8 T cells in ankylosing spondylitis. TCRdb used MiXCR to reprocess the 5' RACE reads, holding one entry per CDR3 protein. The sample yields some 87,000 distinct CDR3 sequences, 8.5% to 9% seen once. V shed 1 base and J shed 6 bases, with 22 bases lying between them. The CDR3 has 16 residues. CDR1 is DFQATT, CDR2 SNEGSKA, per germline (reference sequence). The sequenced material came from blood, either unsorted or a sorted T cell fraction (not recorded which). This TCR was sampled from a male donor with ankylosing spondylitis or in good health (not recorded which). The gene calls are TRBV20-1 and TRBJ2-7; a weak D match, TRBD2 (7 bases). CDR3 in DNA: TGCAGTGCTAGAGGGGGACTCGGCGGGGGCTGGGGCGAGCAGTACTTC. Amino acid sequence: CSARGGLGGGWGEQYF.